This T cell receptor beta chain was identified in a study of blood T cell repertoires in COVID-19. Sequencing used immunoSEQ multiplex PCR; TCRdb keeps in-frame clones, though not all of them. The sample has about 50,000 clones; roughly 89% are singletons. The germline gives CDR1 LNHDA, CDR2 SQIVND (reference sequence). J lost 4 bases, V lost 11 bases, and 14 bases had no gene match. The CDR3 loop spans 16 amino acids. Input material: peripheral blood. This chain joins TRBV19 and TRBJ2-2; TRBD1 matches 9 bases. This receptor was obtained from a woman aged 60-75 years with COVID-19, enrolled during active disease. CDR3 DNA sequence: TGTGCCTCGGGACAGGGCACCCTATGGGGCACCGGGGAGCTGTTTTTT. It codes for CASGQGTLWGTGELFF.